These T cell receptor beta chains were read from a single sample in a study of T-cell memory formation after mild COVID-19. TCRdb reanalysed the 5' RACE reads using MiXCR and keeps one entry per CDR3 protein. The data show over 250,000 distinct CDR3 sequences, more than 15% seen once. The sample comprised PBMCs or a T cell subset sorted from them (not recorded which). The receptors originated from a man between 18 and 35 years old who had mild COVID-19 (a few samples of this study predate the infection). Cell type and time point are not known. The CDR3 runs from the conserved cysteine through the conserved F or W. D genes are given only for firm matches. Size values are once, few and many counts, or a class for expanded clones, and some rows have none.

J	D	V	size	CDR3
TRBJ2-5	.	TRBV7-2	few	CASSYSLQETQYF
TRBJ2-2	.	TRBV5-6	.	CASKRRATGELFF
TRBJ1-1	.	TRBV5-5	.	CASSHGREAEAFF
TRBJ2-3	.	TRBV11-2	.	CASSPNDRNTQYF
TRBJ2-7	TRBD1	TRBV3-1	few	CASSQWDRDYEQYF
TRBJ1-1	.	TRBV27	few	CASSLVWGNTEAFF
TRBJ1-6	TRBD1	TRBV10-3	few	CAGGQGNNSPLHF
TRBJ2-3	.	TRBV5-1	few	CASRRDLTVTDTQYF
TRBJ2-2	.	TRBV5-1	.	CASSLEAGDTGELFF
TRBJ1-4	.	TRBV7-9	few	CASSVGTPATNEKLFF
TRBJ1-5	.	TRBV15	once	CATSRAGGGQPQHF
TRBJ2-2	.	TRBV3-1	.	CASRAWTNTGELFF
TRBJ1-5	TRBD1	TRBV5-1	.	CASSLSPSRDRGHQPQHF
TRBJ1-1	.	TRBV5-4	.	CASSPSEGWNTEAFF
TRBJ1-4	TRBD1	TRBV6-1	few	CASSETGGEKLFF
TRBJ2-5	TRBD1	TRBV9	.	CASSVAPGGPGETQYF
TRBJ1-1	.	TRBV7-2	few	CASSLGSWGHGEAFF
TRBJ2-1	.	TRBV7-3	.	CASSLGGTEQFF
TRBJ2-1	TRBD2	TRBV7-2	.	CASSLELAGNNEQFF
TRBJ2-2	.	TRBV6-5	.	CASSYGDVGNTGELFF